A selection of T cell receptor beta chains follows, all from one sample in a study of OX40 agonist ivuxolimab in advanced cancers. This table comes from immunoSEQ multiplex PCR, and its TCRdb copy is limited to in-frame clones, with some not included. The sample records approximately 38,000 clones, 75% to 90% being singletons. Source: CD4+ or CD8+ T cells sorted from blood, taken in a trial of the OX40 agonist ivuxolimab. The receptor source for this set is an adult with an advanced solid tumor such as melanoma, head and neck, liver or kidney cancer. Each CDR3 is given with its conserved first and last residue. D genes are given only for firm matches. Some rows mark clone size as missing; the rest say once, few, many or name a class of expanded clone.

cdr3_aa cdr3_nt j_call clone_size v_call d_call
CASSERGPQETQYF TGTGCCAGCAGTGAAAGGGGGCCCCAAGAGACCCAGTACTTC TRBJ2-5 . TRBV2 TRBD1
CASSVGRESTEAFF TGTGCCAGCAGCGTTGGGAGGGAGAGCACTGAAGCTTTCTTT TRBJ1-1 . TRBV9 .
CASSLGLQNEQFF TGTGCCAGCAGCTTGGGACTTCAAAATGAGCAGTTCTTC TRBJ2-1 . TRBV11-1 .
CASSPLIGGETQYF TGTGCCAGCAGCCCCCTTATAGGGGGAGAGACCCAGTACTTC TRBJ2-5 . TRBV14 .
CASFSGGRASPQAYF TGTGCCAGCTTCTCGGGGGGTCGCGCTTCCCCTCAAGCGTACTTC TRBJ2-7 . TRBV18 TRBD2
CASSLGRNTEAFF TGTGCCAGCAGCTTGGGACGGAACACTGAAGCTTTCTTT TRBJ1-1 once TRBV5-4 .
CASREQGAVSGANVLTF TGTGCCAGCAGAGAACAGGGGGCCGTCTCTGGGGCCAACGTCCTGACTTTC TRBJ2-6 . TRBV6-1 TRBD1
CASSEQVGNYGYTF TGTGCCAGCAGTGAACAGGTCGGGAACTATGGCTACACCTTC TRBJ1-2 . TRBV6-4 .
CASSERGGVGIYYNEQFF TGTGCCAGCAGTGAAAGGGGTGGGGTTGGAATTTACTACAATGAGCAGTTCTTC TRBJ2-1 . TRBV2 .
CASSVLIGNQPQHF TGTGCCAGCAGTGTCTTAATCGGTAATCAGCCCCAGCATTTT TRBJ1-5 few TRBV6-1 .
CASSRTSGTLQETQYF TGTGCCAGTAGTAGGACTAGCGGGACCCTCCAAGAGACCCAGTACTTC TRBJ2-5 . TRBV19 TRBD2
CASSQASGRAGTTQYF TGCGCCAGCAGCCAAGCTAGCGGGAGGGCCGGGACTACGCAGTATTTT TRBJ2-3 . TRBV4-1 TRBD2
CASTLVGVFPLF TGTGCCAGCACCTTAGTCGGGGTTTTTCCCCTATTC TRBJ1-2 . TRBV28 .
CASSQDSTSNDEQFF TGTGCCAGCAGCCAAGATTCGACTAGCAACGATGAGCAGTTCTTC TRBJ2-1 . TRBV4-2 TRBD2
CASSAGTGSSPLHF TGTGCCAGTAGTGCCGGGACAGGGAGTTCACCCCTCCACTTT TRBJ1-6 . TRBV19 TRBD1
CASSNLSNQPQHF TGTGCCAGCAGTAACCTTAGCAATCAGCCCCAGCATTTT TRBJ1-5 few TRBV6-6 .
CASSQEGTNNEQFF TGTGCCAGCAGCCAAGAAGGAACAAACAATGAGCAGTTCTTC TRBJ2-1 . TRBV14 .
CASNNNGAEAFF TGTGCCAGCAACAACAATGGGGCTGAAGCTTTCTTT TRBJ1-1 many TRBV9 .
CASSSQVGRQNQPQHF TGTGCCAGTAGTTCTCAAGTGGGACGGCAAAATCAGCCCCAGCATTTT TRBJ1-5 . TRBV19 .
CASRRDSSYNEQFF TGTGCCAGCCGCCGGGACAGTTCCTACAATGAGCAGTTCTTC TRBJ2-1 once TRBV9 TRBD1
CASSPARDSPLHF TGTGCCAGCAGCCCGGCCAGGGATTCACCCCTCCACTTT TRBJ1-6 few TRBV9 .
CASSQTGLGGYTF TGCGCCAGCAGCCAGACAGGGCTTGGGGGCTACACCTTC TRBJ1-2 . TRBV4-1 TRBD1
CASSLWTNSPLHF TGTGCCAGTAGTCTATGGACTAATTCACCCCTCCACTTT TRBJ1-6 . TRBV19 .
CASRPNGDNSPLHF TGTGCCAGCAGGCCAAACGGCGATAATTCACCCCTCCACTTT TRBJ1-6 . TRBV6-1 .
CASGENYEQYF TGCGCCAGCGGCGAGAACTACGAGCAGTACTTC TRBJ2-7 . TRBV5-1 .
CASSYIENTIYF TGTGCCAGCAGCTATATAGAAAACACCATATATTTT TRBJ1-3 once TRBV7-8 .
CASRLGERTEAFF TGTGCCAGCAGGTTAGGGGAGAGGACTGAAGCTTTCTTT TRBJ1-1 . TRBV6-5 .
CASSQGLREATQYF TGCGCCAGCAGCCAAGGGCTTCGGGAGGCGACGCAGTATTTT TRBJ2-3 . TRBV4-1 TRBD2
CASSRSTNYGYTF TGCGCCAGCAGCCGGAGCACTAACTATGGCTACACCTTC TRBJ1-2 . TRBV4-1 .
CASSPPGGSNEQFF TGTGCCAGTAGTCCCCCAGGGGGAAGCAATGAGCAGTTCTTC TRBJ2-1 . TRBV19 TRBD1
CAWSVTSVIQETQYF TGTGCCTGGAGTGTAACTAGCGTAATCCAAGAGACCCAGTACTTC TRBJ2-5 . TRBV30 TRBD2
CASSTGDSPLHF TGTGCCAGCTCAACAGGGGATTCACCCCTCCACTTT TRBJ1-6 . TRBV18 TRBD1
CASEPTGSYEQYF TGTGCCAGCGAACCGACAGGCTCCTACGAGCAGTACTTC TRBJ2-7 . TRBV7-9 .
CASSPGQGAHGYTF TGTGCCAGCAGCCCGGGACAGGGAGCCCATGGCTACACCTTC TRBJ1-2 few TRBV7-6 TRBD1
CASSPGYAELFF TGTGCCAGCAGCCCAGGGTATGCGGAGCTGTTTTTT TRBJ2-2 . TRBV7-3 .
CASIDGTGVYNEQFF TGTGCCAGCATCGACGGGACAGGTGTTTACAATGAGCAGTTCTTC TRBJ2-1 . TRBV7-9 TRBD1
CASRRDRGDNEQYF TGCGCCAGCAGACGGGACAGGGGCGATAACGAGCAGTACTTC TRBJ2-7 . TRBV5-1 TRBD1
CATSRGSWGTAKNSPLHF TGTGCCACCAGCAGAGGGAGCTGGGGGACGGCTAAGAATTCACCCCTCCACTTT TRBJ1-6 . TRBV15 .
CASSKDQGGGNTIYF TGTGCCAGCAGCAAAGACCAGGGGGGCGGAAACACCATATATTTT TRBJ1-3 . TRBV21-1 .
CARSFRRSSYNSPLHF TGTGCCAGAAGCTTTCGGCGAAGCTCCTATAATTCACCCCTCCACTTT TRBJ1-6 . TRBV5-3 .
CASSTRSGLLGNEQFF TGTGCCAGCAGCACGAGGTCAGGGTTGTTGGGCAATGAGCAGTTCTTC TRBJ2-1 . TRBV7-9 .
CASSLRQGAANEQYF TGTGCCAGCAGTCTCCGACAGGGGGCAGCAAACGAGCAGTACTTC TRBJ2-7 once TRBV28 TRBD1
CAWSDATDTQYF TGTGCCTGGAGTGATGCCACAGATACGCAGTATTTT TRBJ2-3 . TRBV30 .
CASSMTGNYGYTF TGTGCCAGCAGCATGACAGGAAACTATGGCTACACCTTC TRBJ1-2 . TRBV6-5 .
CASSVDPAYQETQYF TGTGCCAGCAGCGTAGACCCGGCGTACCAAGAGACCCAGTACTTC TRBJ2-5 . TRBV9 .
CAWTTTGSSYNEQFF TGTGCCTGGACCACGACCGGGAGCTCCTACAATGAGCAGTTCTTC TRBJ2-1 . TRBV30 .
CASSQESGANVLTF TGTGCCAGCAGCCAGGAGTCTGGGGCCAACGTCCTGACTTTC TRBJ2-6 . TRBV2 .
CASPPPTGPGARNEQYF TGTGCCAGCCCTCCACCCACGGGACCGGGGGCGAGGAACGAGCAGTACTTC TRBJ2-7 . TRBV28 .
CASSPRQGGGELFF TGTGCCAGCTCACCACGACAGGGCGGCGGGGAGCTGTTTTTT TRBJ2-2 . TRBV18 TRBD1
CASSFNTGMNTEAFF TGCGCCAGCAGCTTTAATACTGGCATGAACACTGAAGCTTTCTTT TRBJ1-1 . TRBV5-1 .
CASSLTGGGYEQYF TGTGCCAGCAGCTTGACAGGGGGCGGGTACGAGCAGTACTTC TRBJ2-7 . TRBV5-4 TRBD1
CASSPTGTGGYEQYF TGTGCCAGCTCACCGACCGGGACAGGGGGCTACGAGCAGTACTTC TRBJ2-7 . TRBV18 TRBD1
CASSPGQGMGSSYNSPLHF TGCGCCAGCAGCCCCGGACAGGGGATGGGGAGCTCCTATAATTCACCCCTCCACTTT TRBJ1-6 once TRBV5-1 TRBD1
CASSQDTDDSYEQYF TGTGCCAGCAGCCAAGATACGGACGACTCCTACGAGCAGTACTTC TRBJ2-7 . TRBV4-2 .
CASSTEITYEQYF TGCGCCAGCAGTACAGAGATAACCTACGAGCAGTACTTC TRBJ2-7 . TRBV4-1 .